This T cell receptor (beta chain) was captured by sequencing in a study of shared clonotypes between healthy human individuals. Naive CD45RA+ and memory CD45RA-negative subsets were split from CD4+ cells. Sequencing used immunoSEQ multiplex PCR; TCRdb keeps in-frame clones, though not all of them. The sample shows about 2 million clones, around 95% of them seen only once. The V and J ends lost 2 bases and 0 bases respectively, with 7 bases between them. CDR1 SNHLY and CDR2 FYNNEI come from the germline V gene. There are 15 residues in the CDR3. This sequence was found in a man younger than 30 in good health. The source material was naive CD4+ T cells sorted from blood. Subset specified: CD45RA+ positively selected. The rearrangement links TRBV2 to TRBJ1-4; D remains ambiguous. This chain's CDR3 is CASSENTATNEKLFF. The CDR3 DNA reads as TGTGCCAGCAGTGAAAATACCGCAACTAATGAAAAACTGTTTTTT.